The 19 T cell receptor beta chains below were found in one sample sequenced in a study of T cell changes during pregnancy in multiple sclerosis. Sequenced by immunoSEQ multiplex PCR; TCRdb stores in-frame clones only, minus some. The sample has more than 65,000 clones, 90% seen once. Specimen: peripheral blood, collected after pregnancy. The receptors here all came from a female donor in good health, enrolled as a control in a pregnancy study.

The V gene is TRBV5-4, the J gene TRBJ1-1; no firm D call. The CDR3 length is 14 residues. Germline CDR1 reads SGHNT; CDR2 reads YYREEE (reference sequence). Trimming stripped 4 bases from V and 0 bases from J, with 10 bases between. The CDR3 nucleotides read TGTGCCAGCAGCCCGGAGCTGTTGAACACTGAAGCTTTCTTT. It encodes CASSPELLNTEAFF.

The J gene is TRBJ2-5, the V gene TRBV18; 8 nucleotides agree with TRBD2. Germline CDR1 is KGHSH and CDR2 is LQKENI. V lost 5 bases to trimming and J lost 2 bases; unmatched junction nucleotides: 4. The CDR3 has 14 residues. The DNA of the CDR3 is TGTGCCAGCTCAATAGCGGGGTCTCAAGAGACCCAGTACTTC. Amino acids: CASSIAGSQETQYF.

The J gene is TRBJ2-1, the V gene TRBV7-8, with 9 bases matching TRBD2. CDR1 SGHVS and CDR2 FQNEAQ come from the germline V gene. After removal of 3 bases from V and 8 bases from J, the junction contained 11 bases not matched to a gene. This CDR3 has 16 amino acids. As DNA, the CDR3 is TGTGCCAGCAGCTTGGCTAGCGGGATAGGATCGGATGAGCAGTTCTTC. Encoded protein: CASSLASGIGSDEQFF. The complete variable domain, with remaining parts taken from reference TRBV7-8 and TRBJ2-1, reads GAGVSQSPRYKVAKRGQDVALRCDPISGHVSLFWYQQALGQGPEFLTYFQNEAQLDKSGLPSDRFFAERPEGSVSTLKIQRTQQEDSAVYLCASSLASGIGSDEQFFGPGTRLTVL.

V gene TRBV5-4 combines with J gene TRBJ2-7; a weak D match, TRBD2 (5 bases). CDR1 and CDR2 (germline): SGHNT, YYREEE (reference sequence). V lost 5 bases and J lost 6, with 21 bases in between. This CDR3 has 15 residues. The CDR3 nucleotides read TGTGCCAGCAGGGGCTGGGGAGATCAGAGGAGCGAGCAGTACTTC. It encodes CASRGWGDQRSEQYF.

The chain's CDR3 is CASSLGPAGGHNEQFF. The DNA for the CDR3 is TGTGCCAGCAGCTTAGGCCCGGCGGGGGGGCACAATGAGCAGTTCTTC. J is TRBJ2-1 and V is TRBV7-9; 9 positions agree with TRBD2. Germline V gene data show CDR1 as SEHNR and CDR2 as FQNEAQ (reference sequence). This CDR3 is built from 16 residues. The junction had 6 bases not matched to a gene; V was cut back by 1 base and J by 5 bases.

The V call is TRBV4-3, the J call TRBJ1-6; 7 nucleotides line up with TRBD1. There are 17 residues in the CDR3. Germline V gene data show CDR1 as LGHNA and CDR2 as YSLEER. Trimming at V came to 1 base and at J to 5 bases, leaving 8 bases not matched to a gene. The CDR3 is CASSQGETGVDNSPLHF. In DNA form, the CDR3 reads TGCGCCAGCAGCCAAGGGGAAACAGGGGTTGATAATTCACCCCTCCACTTT.

The chain is built from TRBV6-5 and TRBJ2-5; maybe TRBD1 (5 bases). CDR1 and CDR2 from the germline V gene are MNHEY and SVGAGI. The CDR3 runs to 12 residues. The ends were cut back, 8 bases at V and 2 bases at J, with 9 bases in the middle. As DNA, the CDR3 is TGTGCCAGCCAGGGTAGGCAAGAGACCCAGTACTTC. This sequence encodes CASQGRQETQYF.

The gene calls are TRBV18 and TRBJ1-4; TRBD1 aligns across 9 bases. Germline CDR1 is KGHSH and CDR2 is LQKENI. Trimming removed 3 bases from V and 0 bases from J; junction bases left unmatched: 2. The CDR3 sequence is 16 residues long. The DNA of the CDR3 is TGTGCCAGCTCACCGCGGACAGGGGCAACTAATGAAAAACTGTTTTTT. Protein: CASSPRTGATNEKLFF.

The gene calls are TRBV10-1 and TRBJ2-2; D remains unclear. CDR3 length: 13 residues. Germline V lookup: CDR1 WNHNN, CDR2 SYGVQD (reference sequence). Trimming cost V 5 bases and J 1 base, with 5 bases left between them. CDR3 nucleotides: TGCGCCAGCAGTAGACAGAACACCGGGGAGCTGTTTTTT. It encodes CASSRQNTGELFF.

This sequence joins TRBV6-4 and TRBJ2-1, with TRBD2 as a possible D gene (6 bases). The CDR3 runs 14 residues. CDR1 MRHNA and CDR2 SNTAGT come from the germline V gene. V lost 2 bases, J lost 9 bases, and 14 bases lay in between. CDR3 DNA: TGTGCCAGCAGTGACCAATTTACTAGCATTGAGCAGTTCTTC. Amino acid sequence: CASSDQFTSIEQFF.

The chain carries TRBV5-4 and TRBJ2-3, with 7 bases aligning to TRBD1. Looked up from germline, CDR1 is SGHNT and CDR2 is YYREEE (reference sequence). This CDR3 spans 16 amino acids. The V gene end was trimmed by 0 bases and the J gene end by 4 bases; junction bases not matched to a gene: 8. For the CDR3, the DNA is TGTGCCAGCAGCTTGGGACAGGGACGAGAGGCAGATACGCAGTATTTT. Encoded protein: CASSLGQGREADTQYF.

This chain joins TRBV11-2 and TRBJ1-5; 7 bases line up with TRBD1. The V segment lost 6 bases and the J segment 3 bases; nucleotides outside the gene matches: 5. Looked up from germline, CDR1 is SGHAT and CDR2 is FQNNGV. The CDR3 has 14 amino acids. In DNA form, the CDR3 reads TGTGCCAGCAGTCTTACAGGGGTCAATCAGCCCCAGCATTTT. It translates to CASSLTGVNQPQHF.

The V gene is TRBV4-1, the J gene TRBJ2-2, with D perhaps TRBD2 (6 bases). Trimming left V 8 bases short and J 0 bases short, with 10 bases between. There are 14 residues in the CDR3. Germline lookup yields CDR1 MGHRA and CDR2 YSYEKL. As DNA, the CDR3 is TGCGCCAGCGGGGGAGGATCGAACACCGGGGAGCTGTTTTTT. Amino acid sequence: CASGGGSNTGELFF.

The chain has TRBV5-6 and TRBJ1-6, with D perhaps TRBD1 (6 bases). Trimming cost V 9 bases and J 3 bases, with 16 bases left between them. CDR3 length: 15 residues. CDR1 and CDR2 from the germline V gene are SGHDT and YYEEEE. This chain's CDR3 is CATSRGGNYNSPLHF. CDR3 nucleotide sequence: TGTGCCACCTCTCGAGGGGGAAACTATAATTCACCCCTCCACTTT.

The chain has TRBV30 and TRBJ1-1; TRBD1 is a possible D gene (5 bases). This CDR3 has 15 residues. Germline V gives CDR1 GTSNPN, CDR2 SVGIG (reference sequence). Trimming shortened V by 0 bases and J by 0 bases, and 11 bases separated the two germline ends. The CDR3 DNA follows: TGTGCCTGGAGTGTCTTAGACAGCATGAACACTGAAGCTTTCTTT. It yields the protein CAWSVLDSMNTEAFF.

DNA for the CDR3: TGTGCCAGCAGCCCCCAGGGGAACTATGGCTACACCTTC. Its translation is CASSPQGNYGYTF. The chain recombines TRBV5-6 with TRBJ1-2, with D possibly TRBD1 on 6 matching bases. The germline V gene encodes CDR1 SGHDT and CDR2 YYEEEE. The length of the CDR3 is 13 residues. Trimming removed 4 bases at V and 2 bases at J, with 9 bases between.

This clone was observed once. The V and J genes are TRBV4-3 and TRBJ2-3; D perhaps matches TRBD2 (5 bases). Trimming removed 1 base from V and 6 bases from J, with 11 bases in between. Germline assignment: CDR1 LGHNA and CDR2 YSLEER. This CDR3 spans 14 amino acids. This chain's CDR3 is CASSQGVASDTQYF. The CDR3 DNA sequence: TGCGCCAGCAGCCAAGGGGTAGCGAGTGATACGCAGTATTTT.

In nucleotides, the CDR3 is TGTGCCAGCAGCCCCCATGAGGCTGAAAAACTGTTTTTT. Translated: CASSPHEAEKLFF. V is TRBV5-4 and J is TRBJ1-4; D remains unclear. The germline CDR1 and CDR2 sequences are SGHNT and YYREEE (reference sequence). The CDR3 extends over 13 amino acids. The germline V and J ends were trimmed by 4 bases and 7 bases, with 11 bases remaining between them.

This clone has a single count. The chain combines TRBV19 with TRBJ2-7, with TRBD1 as a possible D gene (5 bases). Looked up from germline, CDR1 is LNHDA and CDR2 is SQIVND (reference sequence). CDR3 length: 13 residues. V shed 7 bases and J shed 4 bases, with 14 bases lying between them. CDR3: CASKDTTRYEQYF. The CDR3 nucleotides read TGTGCCAGTAAGGACACCACGCGTTACGAGCAGTACTTC.